This TCR beta chain was observed in a study of tumor-infiltrating lymphocytes in oesophageal squamous cell carcinoma. One entry per CDR3 protein, called by TCRdb with MiXCR from the PCR reads. Among about 14,000 distinct CDR3 sequences listed, 40% to 60% were seen once. In its sample, this clonotype was seen many times. The TCR sequence derives from a male donor with esophageal squamous cell carcinoma. Sequenced sample: blood.

CDR3 protein: CAISESVKVRTGELFF. The CDR3 DNA is TGTGCCATCAGTGAGTCGGTCAAGGTCCGCACCGGGGAGCTGTTTTTT. This rearrangement joins TRBV10-3 to TRBJ2-2; D unclear. The germline V gene has CDR1 ENHRY and CDR2 SYGVKD. There are 16 residues in the CDR3. V shed 0 bases and J shed 4 bases, with 12 bases lying between them.